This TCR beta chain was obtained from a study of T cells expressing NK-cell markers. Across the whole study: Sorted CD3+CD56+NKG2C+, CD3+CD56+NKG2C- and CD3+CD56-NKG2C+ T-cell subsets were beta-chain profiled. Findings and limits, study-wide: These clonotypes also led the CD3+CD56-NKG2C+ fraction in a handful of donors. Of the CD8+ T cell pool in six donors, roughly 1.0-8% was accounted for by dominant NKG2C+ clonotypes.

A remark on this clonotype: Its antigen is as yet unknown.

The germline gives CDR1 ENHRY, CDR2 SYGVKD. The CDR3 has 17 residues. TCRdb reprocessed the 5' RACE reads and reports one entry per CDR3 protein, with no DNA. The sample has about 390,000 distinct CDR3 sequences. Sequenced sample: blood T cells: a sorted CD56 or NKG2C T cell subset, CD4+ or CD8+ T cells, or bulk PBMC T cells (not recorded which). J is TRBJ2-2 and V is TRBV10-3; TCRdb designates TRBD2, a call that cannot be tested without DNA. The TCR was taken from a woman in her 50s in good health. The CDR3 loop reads CAIRKGTPQSNTGELFF.